A selection of T cell receptor beta chains follows, all from one sample in a study of blood T cell repertoires in COVID-19. The protocol was immunoSEQ multiplex PCR, while the TCRdb copy is restricted to in-frame clones and leaves out a portion. Altogether about 370,000 clones are present, 80% to 90% being singletons, with the ten largest covering 3%. Sequencing was done on a sample of peripheral blood. These receptors were taken from a woman aged 30 to 39 with COVID-19, enrolled during active disease. Both conserved end residues are part of each CDR3. The D gene is left open where the match is weak. Size values are once, few and many counts, or a class for expanded clones, and some rows have none.

j_gene | len | v_gene | abundance | d_gene | CDR3nt | CDR3aa
TRBJ1-5 | 14 | TRBV2 | - | - | TGTGCCAGCAGTGCCGAGTATAGCAATCAGCCCCAGCATTTT | CASSAEYSNQPQHF
TRBJ1-2 | 14 | TRBV3-1/TRBV3-2 | once | - | TGTGCCAGCAGCCAAGATGGGGGGACTAGTGGCTACACCTTC | CASSQDGGTSGYTF
TRBJ2-2 | 16 | TRBV5-1 | - | TRBD2 | TGCGCCAGCAGCTTCGTCCCTAGCGGGAGCGCCGGGGAGCTGTTTTTT | CASSFVPSGSAGELFF
TRBJ2-1 | 16 | TRBV9 | - | TRBD2 | TGTGCCAGCAGCGTAGATAGCGGGGGGGCCTACAATGAGCAGTTCTTC | CASSVDSGGAYNEQFF
TRBJ2-1 | 14 | TRBV4-1 | - | - | TGCGCCAGCAGCCAAGGAGGGTTGGGTGATGAGCAGTTCTTC | CASSQGGLGDEQFF
TRBJ1-1 | 20 | TRBV4-3 | once | - | TGCGCCAGCAGCCAAGAGGCGCCCGGCGGGGGGGCGATAGGGGCCACTGAAGCTTTCTTT | CASSQEAPGGGAIGATEAFF
TRBJ2-5 | 14 | TRBV11-3 | - | - | TGTGCCAGCAGCTTAAGGCAGGGGCAGGAGACCCAGTACTTC | CASSLRQGQETQYF
TRBJ1-2 | 15 | TRBV5-1 | - | - | TGCGCCAGCAGCTTGTTTGGGCAGGGAGGAGATGGCTACACCTTC | CASSLFGQGGDGYTF
TRBJ2-1 | 14 | TRBV2 | - | TRBD1 | TGTGCCAGCAGTAATGACAGGGGAGGTAATGAGCAGTTCTTC | CASSNDRGGNEQFF
TRBJ2-2 | 14 | TRBV18 | - | - | TGTGCCAGCTCACCCCGACAGAACACCGGGGAGCTGTTTTTT | CASSPRQNTGELFF
TRBJ2-3 | 16 | TRBV15 | - | TRBD1 | TGTGCCACCAGCCAGCGCCGGGACAGGGTAACAGATACGCAGTATTTT | CATSQRRDRVTDTQYF
TRBJ1-5 | 14 | TRBV19 | - | TRBD1 | TGTGCCAGTAGGGGGACAGGGACCAATCAGCCCCAGCATTTT | CASRGTGTNQPQHF
TRBJ1-1 | 15 | TRBV6-2/TRBV6-3 | - | - | TGTGCCAGCAGTTATTTCGGGGGGACAAACACTGAAGCTTTCTTT | CASSYFGGTNTEAFF
TRBJ2-7 | 13 | TRBV6-2/TRBV6-3 | - | TRBD1 | TGTGCCAGCAGTAGAGGACAGGGCTACGAGCAGTACTTC | CASSRGQGYEQYF
TRBJ2-6 | 11 | TRBV7-2 | - | - | TGTGCCAGCAGCCCGCCCGGCGTCCTGACTTTC | CASSPPGVLTF
TRBJ1-3 | 14 | TRBV25-1 | - | TRBD1 | TGTGCCAGCAGTGGGACAGGCTCTGGAAACACCATATATTTT | CASSGTGSGNTIYF
TRBJ2-5 | 15 | TRBV10-3 | - | TRBD1 | TGTGCCATCACCGGGGACAGGGGGCAACAAGAGACCCAGTACTTC | CAITGDRGQQETQYF
TRBJ2-7 | 14 | TRBV6-2/TRBV6-3 | - | - | TGTGCCAGCAGTTTAAGACAGAGGACCTACGAGCAGTACTTC | CASSLRQRTYEQYF
TRBJ2-5 | 13 | TRBV29-1 | - | - | TGCAGCGTTTCCAGGAGGCTACAAGAGACCCAGTACTTC | CSVSRRLQETQYF
TRBJ2-3 | 14 | TRBV7-8 | - | - | TGTGCCAGCAGCTTGTCCCTTTTCACAGATACGCAGTATTTT | CASSLSLFTDTQYF
TRBJ1-1 | 17 | TRBV21-1 | - | - | TGTGCCAGCAGCCCTCGGACGGTGCCTAGCATGAACACTGAAGCTTTCTTT | CASSPRTVPSMNTEAFF
TRBJ2-1 | 11 | TRBV20-1 | - | - | TGCAGTGCTAGAACCGACACCCAGCAGTTCTTC | CSARTDTQQFF
TRBJ2-1 | 13 | TRBV6-6 | few | - | TGTGCCAGCAGCACCACTCAATACAATGAGCAGTTCTTC | CASSTTQYNEQFF
TRBJ1-2 | 14 | TRBV4-1 | few | - | TGCGCCAGCAGCCTCGAGGACACCAGCTATGGCTACACCTTC | CASSLEDTSYGYTF
TRBJ1-2 | 15 | TRBV3-1/TRBV3-2 | - | - | TGTGCCAGCAGCCAAGATTGGGCTCCTAACTATGGCTACACCTTC | CASSQDWAPNYGYTF
TRBJ1-2 | 13 | TRBV7-8 | - | TRBD1 | TGTGCCAGCAGCTTAGAGGAGGGGGCGGGCTACACCTTC | CASSLEEGAGYTF
TRBJ2-5 | 13 | TRBV2 | - | - | TGTGCCAGCAACAACAGGGAGCAAGAGACCCAGTACTTC | CASNNREQETQYF
TRBJ2-7 | 14 | TRBV19 | - | TRBD2 | TGTGCCAGTAGTATTTTGGCGGGGGACTACGAGCAGTACTTC | CASSILAGDYEQYF
TRBJ1-1 | 13 | TRBV11-2 | - | TRBD1 | TGTGCCAGCAGCATGGACAGGGGCACTGAAGCTTTCTTT | CASSMDRGTEAFF
TRBJ2-7 | 14 | TRBV27 | once | TRBD1 | TGTGCCAGCAGTGCCGGGACAGGAGCCTACGAGCAGTACTTC | CASSAGTGAYEQYF
TRBJ1-2 | 11 | TRBV2 | once | - | TGTGCCGTAACAGGGAACTATGGCTACACCTTC | CAVTGNYGYTF
TRBJ2-2 | 12 | TRBV7-9 | - | TRBD1 | TGTGCCATCGACAGGGGTACCGGGGAGCTGTTTTTT | CAIDRGTGELFF
TRBJ1-2 | 18 | TRBV6-1 | few | - | TGTGCCAGCAGTGAAGGGGTGACGGGCGGGGGCGCTTTTATCGGCTACACCTTC | CASSEGVTGGGAFIGYTF
TRBJ2-1 | 15 | TRBV7-9 | - | - | TGTGCCAGCACCCCCCAGGGAGGCCCCTACAATGAGCAGTTCTTC | CASTPQGGPYNEQFF
TRBJ2-5 | 15 | TRBV11-2 | - | TRBD2 | TGTGCCAGCAGCTGGGGACTAGCGGGAGTTGAGACCCAGTACTTC | CASSWGLAGVETQYF
TRBJ2-3 | 16 | TRBV5-1 | - | TRBD2 | TGCGCCAGCAGGGAATTACTAGCGGAGACTACAGATACGCAGTATTTT | CASRELLAETTDTQYF
TRBJ1-1 | 14 | TRBV6-5 | - | - | TGTGCCAGCAGGACTTTACTACCGAACACTGAAGCTTTCTTT | CASRTLLPNTEAFF
TRBJ1-2 | 12 | TRBV29-1 | - | TRBD1 | TGCAGCGTACACGGACAGGCCTATGGCTACACCTTC | CSVHGQAYGYTF
TRBJ1-4 | 13 | TRBV2 | - | TRBD1 | TGTGCCAGCACGCGGACAGGGGGGGAAAAACTGTTTTTT | CASTRTGGEKLFF
TRBJ1-2 | 15 | TRBV28 | - | - | TGTGCCAGCAGTTTACTGACAGGAGGCCTCTATGGCTACACCTTC | CASSLLTGGLYGYTF
TRBJ1-5 | 16 | TRBV7-2 | - | - | TGTGCCAGCAGCTTAGGCCAGGGGCCCTTCAATCAGCCCCAGCATTTT | CASSLGQGPFNQPQHF
TRBJ2-1 | 15 | TRBV7-8 | - | TRBD2 | TGTGCCAGCAGGGAGACTAGCGTCGTTGGCAATGAGCAGTTCTTC | CASRETSVVGNEQFF
TRBJ2-5 | 17 | TRBV5-1 | - | - | TGCGCCAGCAGCTTCTTAAAACCGGGACATGGCCAAGAGACCCAGTACTTC | CASSFLKPGHGQETQYF
TRBJ1-1 | 13 | TRBV11-3 | - | - | TGTGCCAGCAGCCTGATGGGGCACACTGAAGCTTTCTTT | CASSLMGHTEAFF
TRBJ2-1 | 16 | TRBV6-5 | - | - | TGTGCCAGCAGTTACGATCCAGGGGCCTCCTACAATGAGCAGTTCTTC | CASSYDPGASYNEQFF
TRBJ1-2 | 15 | TRBV19 | - | TRBD1 | TGTGCCAGTAGTACCTTACAGGGGGGTAACTATGGCTACACCTTC | CASSTLQGGNYGYTF
TRBJ2-5 | 14 | TRBV5-4 | - | - | TGTGCCAGCAGCTTATGGGGGAGCGGGGAGACCCAGTACTTC | CASSLWGSGETQYF
TRBJ2-2 | 15 | TRBV2 | - | - | TGTGCCAGCAGTGGGACCGGGACTGTGGCCGGGGAGCTGTTTTTT | CASSGTGTVAGELFF
TRBJ2-1 | 13 | TRBV5-4 | - | - | TGTGCCAGCAGCTTGGATAGCCACAATGAGCAGTTCTTC | CASSLDSHNEQFF
TRBJ2-1 | 13 | TRBV11-3 | - | TRBD2 | TGTGCCAGCAGCGCCGGGACTACCGGTGAGCAGTTCTTC | CASSAGTTGEQFF